The 17 T cell receptor beta chains reported below all come from one sample, sequenced in a study of breast tumors, draining lymph nodes, adjacent tissues. A single record per CDR3 protein comes from TCRdb applying MiXCR to the multiplex PCR reads. The sample shows more than 200,000 distinct CDR3 sequences, about 30% of them seen only once. Axillary draining lymph nodes of breast cancer patients supplied the node samples. Sequenced: axillary lymph node tissue. These receptors originate from a female donor with breast cancer. Some clones in this sample may be carry-over from other donors' samples.

Ten or more counts support this clonotype. The rearrangement links TRBV6-5 to TRBJ2-7; D perhaps matches TRBD1 (5 bases). This CDR3 spans 16 amino acids. V was shortened by 5 bases and J by 2 bases, with 19 bases between the two germline ends. Looked up from germline, CDR1 is MNHEY and CDR2 is SVGAGI. CDR3 region: CASSQTPQGQTYEQYF. The CDR3 nucleotides are TGTGCCAGCAGTCAAACCCCCCAGGGCCAAACCTACGAGCAGTACTTC.

This clonotype was seen at least ten times. The J gene is TRBJ2-1, the V gene TRBV7-9; TRBD2 aligns across 11 bases. Germline V gene lookup returns CDR1 SEHNR and CDR2 FQNEAQ (reference sequence). This CDR3 region has 17 residues. V trimming: 4 bases; J trimming: 0 bases; junction bases outside the gene matches: 5. CDR3 bases: TGTGCCAGCAGCTCCTTAGCGGGAGGGAGCTCCTACAATGAGCAGTTCTTC. Its protein is CASSSLAGGSSYNEQFF.

For this clonotype: A much bigger clone sits one base away, suggesting this may be a read error. V is TRBV20-1 and J is TRBJ2-1, with D hard to call. Looked up from germline, CDR1 is DFQATT and CDR2 is SNEGSKA (reference sequence). V was trimmed by 0 bases and J by 9 bases, leaving 15 bases between them. CDR3 length equals 14 residues. Here the CDR3 DNA reads TGCAGTGCTAGAGAGGCGGTTATGAGGACTGAGCAGTTCTTC. Translated: CSAREAVMRTEQFF.

The sample holds many counts of this clonotype. The chain links TRBV7-6 to TRBJ2-5; TRBD2 matches 8 bases. With V trimmed by 1 base and J by 5 bases, 6 bases remained unmatched. Germline V gene sequence: CDR1 SGHVS, CDR2 FNYEAQ. The CDR3 sequence is 15 residues long. For the CDR3, the DNA is TGTGCCAGCAGCTTAGGGGGTACGGGGGGGGAGACCCAGTACTTC. Its translation is CASSLGGTGGETQYF.

The chain joins TRBV5-6 to TRBJ1-1; no definite D call. Per germline, CDR1 SGHDT and CDR2 YYEEEE. The ends were cut back, 2 bases at V and 6 bases at J, with 8 bases in the middle. This CDR3 has 12 residues. In DNA form, the CDR3 reads TGTGCCAGCAGCTTAGGGTACGCTGAAGCTTTCTTT. Protein: CASSLGYAEAFF.

Many counts were recorded for this clonotype. The V gene is TRBV7-9, the J gene TRBJ2-3, with D possibly being TRBD1 (6 bases). V dropped 3 bases and J dropped 4 bases, with 11 bases sitting between them. The germline V gene has CDR1 SEHNR and CDR2 FQNEAQ (reference sequence). This CDR3 contains 14 residues. CDR3 amino acids: CASSLLQGSDTQYF. CDR3 in DNA: TGTGCCAGCAGCTTGCTCCAGGGGTCAGATACGCAGTATTTT.

This clonotype was detected only a few times. The chain is built from TRBV10-2 and TRBJ1-1, with D maybe TRBD1 (6 bases). Trimming took 7 bases from V and 5 from J, leaving 14 bases between them. This CDR3 is 13 amino acids long. CDR1 WSHSY and CDR2 SAAADI come from the germline V gene. CDR3 bases: TGCGCCAGCACGCAGAGAGGGGGTACTGAAGCTTTCTTT. It is translated as CASTQRGGTEAFF.

In its sample, this clonotype was seen many times. This chain uses TRBV10-2 with TRBJ2-7; 10 nucleotides align to TRBD1. Looked up from germline, CDR1 is WSHSY and CDR2 is SAAADI. V dropped 4 bases and J dropped 1; count of bases not matched to a gene: 10. The CDR3 runs 17 residues. CDR3 residues: CASSGTDRGRRSYEQYF. In DNA, the CDR3 is TGCGCCAGCAGTGGCACCGACAGGGGGCGGCGGTCCTACGAGCAGTACTTC.

This clonotype has more than one count but fewer than ten. The chain recombines TRBV20-1 with TRBJ2-4; no reliable D call. CDR3 length equals 17 residues. Germline CDR1 DFQATT, CDR2 SNEGSKA (reference sequence). With 0 bases removed from V and 0 bases from J, the gap between germline ends came to 15 bases. CDR3 sequence: CSARDNKGYIAKNIQYF. As DNA, the CDR3 is TGCAGTGCTAGAGATAATAAGGGTTACATAGCCAAAAACATTCAGTACTTC.

The chain recombines TRBV12-3 or TRBV12-4 with TRBJ2-1; no clear D gene. The V and J ends lost 5 bases and 10 bases respectively, with 21 bases between them. The CDR3 runs 15 residues. CDR3 DNA sequence: TGTGCCAGCAGTCTCCGAGAACTCAGCCATAGAGAGCAGTTCTTC. Translation: CASSLRELSHREQFF.

This clonotype was recorded many times. This sequence joins TRBV28 and TRBJ1-4; 7 bases align to TRBD1. Germline CDR1 and CDR2: MDHEN and SYDVKM. The CDR3 spans 15 residues. J lost 8 bases, V lost 3 bases, and 9 bases had no gene match. The CDR3 sequence is CASSFGGQAGEKLFF. CDR3 nucleotide sequence: TGTGCCAGCAGTTTCGGTGGACAGGCTGGAGAAAAACTGTTTTTT.

This clonotype showed up many times. The J gene is TRBJ1-6, the V gene TRBV4-2; 9 bases map to TRBD1. The germline V gene has CDR1 LGHNA and CDR2 YNFKEQ. The CDR3 sequence is 16 residues long. Germline trimming cut 0 bases from V and 10 bases from J; bases unmatched to any gene: 7. The CDR3 DNA sequence: TGTGCCAGCAGCCAAGAAATACAGGGGGCGGGATCACCCCTCCACTTT. Protein product: CASSQEIQGAGSPLHF.

V and J are TRBV5-4 and TRBJ2-3; D may correspond to TRBD1 or TRBD2 (5 bases each). Trimming removed 3 bases at V and 2 bases at J, with 13 bases between. The germline V gene encodes CDR1 SGHNT and CDR2 YYREEE (reference sequence). The CDR3 totals 15 residues. The CDR3 protein is CASSSDRDHTDTQYF. The CDR3 DNA is TGTGCCAGCAGCTCGGATAGGGACCACACAGATACGCAGTATTTT.

This chain uses TRBV24-1 with TRBJ2-5; the match to TRBD1 covers 8 bases. The length of the CDR3 is 16 residues. Unmatched junction bases numbered 8, after V lost 5 bases and J lost 1 base. Looked up from germline, CDR1 is KGHDR and CDR2 is SFDVKD. CDR3 DNA sequence: TGTGCCACCAGTGGTCAGGGGGCTAGCAGCCAAGAGACCCAGTACTTC. This codes for CATSGQGASSQETQYF.

As to this clonotype: Since no conserved phenylalanine or tryptophan closes the CDR3, a read error is the likely cause. The limits of the CDR3 on the DNA are not certain, so only TCRdb's listed CDR3 is given. The chain is built from TRBV29-1 and TRBJ2-2; TRBD1 reflects the table's D call only, with no check against the DNA. Counting both end residues, the CDR3 totals 14 amino acids. Per germline, CDR1 SQVTM and CDR2 ANQGSEA. The CDR3 loop reads CGVRDFRNTGELMS.

This clonotype appeared many times. This sequence joins TRBV27 and TRBJ2-7; D is uncertain. V lost 3 bases, J lost 4 bases, and 10 bases lay in between. CDR3 length: 13 amino acids. Germline loops: CDR1 MNHEY, CDR2 SMNVEV (reference sequence). The CDR3 region is CASSFNPEYEQYF. The CDR3 region has the DNA TGTGCCAGCAGTTTTAATCCGGAGTACGAGCAGTACTTC.

Points on this clonotype: At one of its ends the junction is not consistent with the germline gene, which may arise from a read error. The CDR3 DNA reads as TGTGCCAGCAGTCACTCTTTCGAGAATGAGCAGTTCTTC. It encodes CASSHSFENEQFF. The chain links TRBV6-2 or TRBV6-3 to TRBJ2-1; D remains unclear. CDR1 and CDR2 from the germline V gene are MNHEY and SVGEGT. This CDR3 has 13 residues.